This TCR beta chain was observed in a study of T-cell reconstitution after alpha-beta-depleted transplantation in children. Germline assignment: CDR1 SNHLY and CDR2 FYNNEI. V lost 4 bases to trimming and J lost 0 bases; unmatched junction nucleotides: 15. The CDR3 is 20 residues long. The library targeted TCRbeta and was prepared with unique molecular identifiers. One entry per CDR3 protein results from TCRdb running MiXCR on the PCR reads. The table lists some 72,000 distinct CDR3 sequences, approximately 7.4% of them singletons. The chain uses TRBV2 and TRBJ1-5, with 10 positions matching TRBD1. Sequenced material: PBMCs from the stem cell graft donor, taken from the stem cell graft. The clonotype was recovered from a human donor who donated a stem cell graft to a child with acute lymphoblastic leukemia. CDR3 sequence (DNA): TGTGCCAGCAGTGGCCGGGGCGGGACAGGGGTGAGGGTTAGCAATCAGCCCCAGCATTTT. This encodes CASSGRGGTGVRVSNQPQHF.